The clone carrying this T cell receptor (beta chain) has a handful of counts. Antigen unknown. Germline V gene data show CDR1 as ENHRY and CDR2 as SYGVKD. Trimming stripped 6 bases from V and 3 bases from J, with 15 bases between. This CDR3 has 14 amino acids. This record comes from a study of radiotherapy plus CTLA-4 blockade in lung cancer. Whole-study results and caveats: Alongside interferon-beta, early blood T cell clone dynamics were reportedly the best predictor of response. Radiotherapy plus ipilimumab was followed by expansion in blood of tumor-derived TCR clones.

Sequencing was performed with immunoSEQ multiplex PCR; in TCRdb, only in-frame clones are kept and a portion is missing. The repertoire has some 87,000 clones, about four fifths of them found once; the top ten carry about 15%. This TCR was recovered from a human donor with non-small cell lung cancer that progressed on radiotherapy plus ipilimumab. The chain joins TRBV10-3 to TRBJ2-7; D might be TRBD1 (6 bases). The source material was peripheral blood, sampled from a patient treated with radiotherapy plus ipilimumab. DNA of the CDR3: TGTGCCATCAGACCTCCGGGACAAAGCTACGAGCAGTACTTC. As protein: CAIRPPGQSYEQYF.